This T cell receptor (beta chain) was sequenced during a study of blood T cells in healthy people across ages. The donors, aged about 6 to 90, were healthy Caucasians from Russia. J gave up 10 bases and V 1 base, and 8 bases lay outside the gene matches. This CDR3 has 14 amino acids. From germline, CDR1 is KGHSH and CDR2 LQKENI. This clonotype turned up a few times. What it binds is not known. The second PCR ran about 6 to 12 cycles with a sample-barcoded 5' primer and J-beta primers. A template-switch adaptor with 12 random nucleotides tagged each cDNA molecule. TCRdb re-called the 5' RACE reads through MiXCR, storing one row per CDR3 protein. The sample records over 600,000 distinct CDR3 sequences, roughly 20% being singletons. Study results and limitations: The unsorted PBMCs prevented any conclusive comparison of naive versus antigen-experienced cells.

The source is a man in his 70s in good health. Specimen: blood. The rearrangement joins TRBV18 to TRBJ1-2, with 8 bases aligning to TRBD1. The CDR3, as DNA: TGTGCCAGCTCACCACTGGACAGGGTAGTTGACTACACCTTC. Its translation: CASSPLDRVVDYTF.